This T cell receptor beta chain derives from a study of cytomegalovirus exposure and HLA in healthy donors. The CDR3 totals 15 residues. V was shortened by 3 bases and J by 0 bases, with 6 bases between the two germline ends. CDR1 SEHNR and CDR2 FQNEAQ come from the germline V gene (reference sequence). The study's findings and limits: It was confirmed in vitro that three of the CMV-associated chains were specific for CMV antigens. The authors later linked a missense DCLRE1C variant to TCR beta V- and J-gene trimming. Most TCR sequences proved rare, with some public TCRs found in many donors.

Vbeta (60) and Jbeta (13) primers were used in the PCR. Clones were read by immunoSEQ multiplex PCR, and TCRdb kept only the in-frame ones, dropping some. The table has roughly 120,000 clones, 55% to 75% seen once; the top ten hold 4.5% to 5.5%. Comments on this clone: Its antigen is not known. In the same sample, other DNA sequences code for this CDR3.

The clonotype was recovered from a woman in her seventies in good health and CMV-seropositive. The chain links TRBV7-9 to TRBJ2-6; D remains ambiguous. Sequencing was done on a sample of PBMCs. DNA of the CDR3: TGTGCCAGCAGCTTCGACTTCTCTGGGGCCAACGTCCTGACTTTC. The encoded protein is CASSFDFSGANVLTF.